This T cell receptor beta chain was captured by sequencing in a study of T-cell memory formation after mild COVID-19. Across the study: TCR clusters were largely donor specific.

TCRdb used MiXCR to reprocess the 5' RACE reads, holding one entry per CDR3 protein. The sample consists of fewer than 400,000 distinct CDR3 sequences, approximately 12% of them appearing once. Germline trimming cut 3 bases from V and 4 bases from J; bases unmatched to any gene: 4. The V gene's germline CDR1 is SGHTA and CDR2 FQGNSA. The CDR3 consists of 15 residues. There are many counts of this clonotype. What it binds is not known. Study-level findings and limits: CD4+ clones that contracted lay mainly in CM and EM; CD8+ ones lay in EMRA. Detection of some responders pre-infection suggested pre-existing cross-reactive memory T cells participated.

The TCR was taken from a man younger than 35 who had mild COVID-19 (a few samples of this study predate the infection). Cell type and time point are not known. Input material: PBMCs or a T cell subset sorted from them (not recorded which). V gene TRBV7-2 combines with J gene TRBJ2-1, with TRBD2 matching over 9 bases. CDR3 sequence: CASSLGAGGYNEQFF. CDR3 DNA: TGTGCCAGCAGCTTGGGAGCGGGGGGATACAATGAGCAGTTCTTC.